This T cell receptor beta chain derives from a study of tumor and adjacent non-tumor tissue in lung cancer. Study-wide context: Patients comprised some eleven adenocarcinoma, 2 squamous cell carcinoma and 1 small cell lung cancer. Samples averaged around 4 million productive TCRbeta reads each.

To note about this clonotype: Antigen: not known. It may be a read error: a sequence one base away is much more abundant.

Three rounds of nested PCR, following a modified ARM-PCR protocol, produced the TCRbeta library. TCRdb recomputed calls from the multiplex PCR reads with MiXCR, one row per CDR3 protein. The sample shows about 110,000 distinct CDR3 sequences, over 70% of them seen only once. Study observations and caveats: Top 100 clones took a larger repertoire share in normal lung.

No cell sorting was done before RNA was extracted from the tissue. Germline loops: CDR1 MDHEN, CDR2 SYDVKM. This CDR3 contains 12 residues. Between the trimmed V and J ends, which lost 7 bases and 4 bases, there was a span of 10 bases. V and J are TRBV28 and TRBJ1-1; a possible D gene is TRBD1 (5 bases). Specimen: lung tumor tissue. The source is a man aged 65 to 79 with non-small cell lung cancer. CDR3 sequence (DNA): TGTGCCAGCAATAGCAGGGTCACTGAAGCTTTCTTT. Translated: CASNSRVTEAFF.